This T cell receptor beta chain was found in a study of blood T cells in healthy people across ages. Background on the study: Using template switching, researchers captured about one barcoded beta molecule for each two T cells. Whole-study results and caveats: Observed TCR beta diversity per million T cells went down as age went up. This fall followed a roughly linear course with age.

Together with a sample-barcoded 5' primer, a J-beta primer mix was included in a second PCR lasting roughly 6 to 12 cycles. Sequencing of every sample gave 2.5 million or more CDR3-containing paired-end reads. TCRdb ran MiXCR on the 5' RACE reads and lists one entry per CDR3 protein. The table records about 1.6 million distinct CDR3 sequences, around 35% of them present only once. The CDR3 extends over 19 amino acids. Germline assignment: CDR1 MNHEY and CDR2 SMNVEV (reference sequence). Germline trimming cut 9 bases from V and 7 bases from J; bases unmatched to any gene: 23. Extraction of total RNA produced a minimum of 5.5 micrograms from each sample. As concerns this clonotype: Its target is not known.

The TCR originated in a young woman in good health. Material: blood. The chain combines TRBV27 with TRBJ2-2; TRBD2 aligns across 10 bases. The CDR3 nucleotides read TGTGCCAGACCCTCTGGGGGAAAATTAGCGGGAGGCTCTGGCGGGGAGCTGTTTTTT. This sequence encodes CARPSGGKLAGGSGGELFF.